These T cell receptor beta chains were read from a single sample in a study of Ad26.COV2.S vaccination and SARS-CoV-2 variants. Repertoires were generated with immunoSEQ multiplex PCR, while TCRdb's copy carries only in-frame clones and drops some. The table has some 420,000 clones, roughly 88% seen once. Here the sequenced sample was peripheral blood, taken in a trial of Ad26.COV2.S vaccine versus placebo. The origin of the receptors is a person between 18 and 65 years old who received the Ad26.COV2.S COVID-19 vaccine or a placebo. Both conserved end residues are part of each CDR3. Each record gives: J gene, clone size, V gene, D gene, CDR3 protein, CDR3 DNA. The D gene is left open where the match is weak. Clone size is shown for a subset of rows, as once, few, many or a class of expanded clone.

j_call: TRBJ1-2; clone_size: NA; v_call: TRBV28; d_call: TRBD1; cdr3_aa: CASSFGGPSQGAYGYTF; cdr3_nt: TGTGCCAGCAGTTTCGGGGGGCCCAGTCAGGGGGCGTATGGCTACACCTTC
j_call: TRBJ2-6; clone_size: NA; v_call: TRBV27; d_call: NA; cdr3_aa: CASSLWTALSGANVLTF; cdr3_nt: TGTGCCAGCAGTTTATGGACCGCGCTCTCTGGGGCCAACGTCCTGACTTTC
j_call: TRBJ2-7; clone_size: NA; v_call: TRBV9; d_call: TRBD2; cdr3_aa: CASSVRCQWERGGLCSYEQYF; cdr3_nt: TGTGCCAGCAGCGTCCGTTGTCAGTGGGAGCGGGGGGGCCTCTGCTCCTACGAGCAGTACTTC
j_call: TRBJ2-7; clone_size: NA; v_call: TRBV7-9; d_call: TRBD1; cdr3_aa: CASSGQGLTYEQYF; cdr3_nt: TGTGCCAGCAGCGGACAGGGTCTCACCTACGAGCAGTACTTC
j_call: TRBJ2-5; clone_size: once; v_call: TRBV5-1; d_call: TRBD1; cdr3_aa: CASSWDSIQETQYF; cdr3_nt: TGCGCCAGCAGCTGGGACAGTATCCAAGAGACCCAGTACTTC
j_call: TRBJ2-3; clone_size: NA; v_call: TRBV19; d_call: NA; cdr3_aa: CASSTLEGTQYF; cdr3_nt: TGTGCCAGTAGTACTCTAGAAGGTACGCAGTATTTT
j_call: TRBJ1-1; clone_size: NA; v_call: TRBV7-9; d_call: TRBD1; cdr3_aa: CASSARTGMRAEAFF; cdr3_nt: TGTGCCAGCAGCGCCCGGACAGGGATGAGGGCTGAAGCTTTCTTT
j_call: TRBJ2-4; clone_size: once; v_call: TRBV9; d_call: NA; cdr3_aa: CASSQSGSKNIQYF; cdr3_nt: TGTGCCAGCAGCCAATCAGGGTCCAAAAACATTCAGTACTTC
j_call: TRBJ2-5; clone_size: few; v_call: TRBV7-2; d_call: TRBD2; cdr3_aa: CASSFGAGGGETQYF; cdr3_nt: TGTGCCAGCAGCTTCGGAGCGGGGGGCGGGGAGACCCAGTACTTC
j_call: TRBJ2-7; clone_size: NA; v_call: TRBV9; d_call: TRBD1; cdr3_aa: CASSAPGQGDEQYF; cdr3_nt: TGTGCCAGCAGCGCTCCGGGACAGGGAGACGAGCAGTACTTC
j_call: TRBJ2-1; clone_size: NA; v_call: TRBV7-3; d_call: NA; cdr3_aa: CASSLGQTNEQFF; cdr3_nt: TGTGCCAGCAGCCTGGGACAAACAAATGAGCAGTTCTTC
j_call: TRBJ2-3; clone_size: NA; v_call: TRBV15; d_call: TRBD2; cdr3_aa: CATTSGGALDTQYF; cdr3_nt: TGTGCCACCACCAGCGGGGGGGCCTTAGATACGCAGTATTTT
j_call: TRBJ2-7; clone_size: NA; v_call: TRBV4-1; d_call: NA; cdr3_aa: CASSPIDRSHEQYF; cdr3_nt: TGCGCCAGCAGCCCAATCGACAGGTCCCACGAGCAGTACTTC
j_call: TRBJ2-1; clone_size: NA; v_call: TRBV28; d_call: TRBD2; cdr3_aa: CASITSGGAGNEQFF; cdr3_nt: TGTGCCAGCATTACGAGCGGGGGGGCTGGGAATGAGCAGTTCTTC
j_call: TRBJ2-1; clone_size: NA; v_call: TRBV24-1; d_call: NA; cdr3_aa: CATSGNNEQFF; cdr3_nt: TGTGCCACCAGCGGGAACAATGAGCAGTTCTTC
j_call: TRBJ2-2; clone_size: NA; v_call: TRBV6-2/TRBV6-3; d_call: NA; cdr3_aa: CASSYSSVGGNTGELFF; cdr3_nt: TGTGCCAGCAGTTACTCTTCGGTAGGGGGGAACACCGGGGAGCTGTTTTTT
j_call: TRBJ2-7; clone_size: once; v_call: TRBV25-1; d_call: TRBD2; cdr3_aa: CASSEYTSGGASYEQYF; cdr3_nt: TGTGCCAGCAGTGAATATACTAGCGGGGGGGCCTCCTACGAGCAGTACTTC
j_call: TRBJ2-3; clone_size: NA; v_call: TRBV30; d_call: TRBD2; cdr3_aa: CAWSPNHQRGTRDTQYF; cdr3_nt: TGTGCCTGGAGTCCGAACCACCAGCGGGGGACGAGAGATACGCAGTATTTT
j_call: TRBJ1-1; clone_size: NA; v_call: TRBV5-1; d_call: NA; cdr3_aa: CASSLSRVGTEAFF; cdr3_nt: TGCGCCAGCAGCTTGAGCAGGGTGGGCACTGAAGCTTTCTTT